The text below deals with one T cell receptor beta chain. The CDR3 sequence is 13 residues long. Germline trimming cut 2 bases from V and 5 bases from J; bases unmatched to any gene: 2. CDR1 is MDHEN and CDR2 is SYDVKM in the germline V gene. These data originate in a study of somatic mutations in cytotoxic T cells in rheumatoid arthritis. For the study at large: Patients had 30 to 35 ml EDTA blood drawn right after diagnosis, before any treatment.

Produced via immunoSEQ multiplex PCR; TCRdb's table is partial and in-frame only. The data show about 3,000 clones, 80% to 95% seen once. Isolation of the CD4+ and CD8+ populations was accomplished via positive magnetic bead selection, with purity assessed by flow cytometry. Sequencing was done on a sample of CD8+ T cells sorted from blood. The sequence was obtained from a woman between 18 and 30 years old with rheumatoid arthritis. The chain couples TRBV28 to TRBJ1-2, with TRBD1 identical over 7 bases. The CDR3 DNA reads as TGTGCCAGCAGTTTAGACAGGGTGTATGGCTACACCTTC. It translates to CASSLDRVYGYTF.